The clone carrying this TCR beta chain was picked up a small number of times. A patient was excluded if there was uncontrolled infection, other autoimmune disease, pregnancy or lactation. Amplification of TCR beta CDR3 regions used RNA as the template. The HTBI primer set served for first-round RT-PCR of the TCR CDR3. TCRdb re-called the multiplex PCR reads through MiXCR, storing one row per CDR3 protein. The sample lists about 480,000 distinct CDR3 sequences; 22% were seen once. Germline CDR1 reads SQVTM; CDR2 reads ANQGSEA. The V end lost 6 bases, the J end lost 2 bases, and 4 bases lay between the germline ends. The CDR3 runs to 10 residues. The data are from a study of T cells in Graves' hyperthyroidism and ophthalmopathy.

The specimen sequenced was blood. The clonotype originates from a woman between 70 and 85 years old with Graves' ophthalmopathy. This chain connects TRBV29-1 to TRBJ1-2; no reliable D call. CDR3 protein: CSVSNYGYTF. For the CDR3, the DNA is TGCAGCGTATCAAACTATGGCTACACCTTC.